Shown below are 2 T cell receptor beta chains from a single sample sequenced in a study of blood T cell repertoires in COVID-19. Assay: immunoSEQ multiplex PCR; the TCRdb copy retains only in-frame clones and omits some. The sample yields over 120,000 clones, more than 75% seen once. The sequenced sample was peripheral blood. These receptor sequences come from a woman in her forties or fifties with active or convalescent COVID-19.

The chain uses TRBV6-2 or TRBV6-3 and TRBJ1-1; no clear D gene. Germline V gives CDR1 MNHEY, CDR2 SVGEGT. Trimming left V 0 bases short and J 2 bases short, with 13 bases between. The CDR3 covers 16 residues. The CDR3 region has the DNA TGTGCCAGCAGTTACTCGAACATTCGGGTCAACACTGAAGCTTTCTTT. It yields the protein CASSYSNIRVNTEAFF.

The chain combines TRBV24-1 with TRBJ1-1; the match to TRBD1 covers 9 bases. This CDR3 has 20 amino acids. Germline CDR1 KGHDR, CDR2 SFDVKD. The V and J ends lost 4 bases and 4 bases, in that order; junction bases with no gene match: 21. The CDR3 sequence: CATSDPRILRDREGSTEAFF. Here the CDR3 DNA reads TGTGCCACCAGTGACCCCCGCATTCTGCGGGACAGGGAGGGATCCACTGAAGCTTTCTTT.